This T cell receptor beta chain was sequenced during a study of vaccination effects on CD4 cells after COVID-19. Whole-study findings and limits: The study got few convalescent patients and did not collect any early post-infection timepoints. At late timepoints after vaccination, vaccine- and infection-induced clones shrank markedly.

Assay used: immunoSEQ multiplex PCR; TCRdb lists only in-frame clones, some missing. The sample has some 14,000 clones; more than 65% are singletons. The CDR3 covers 15 residues. The V segment lost 11 bases and the J segment 4 bases; nucleotides outside the gene matches: 14. Germline CDR1 reads SGHTA; CDR2 reads FQGTGA. Within the ViraFEST assay, antigen-specific CD4+ T cells underwent expansion with viral peptide pools prior to sequencing. Scientists isolated CD4+ T cells after an approximately 10-day culture period ended. In culture with approximately 10 IU/ml IL-2 and 8.5 to 10 ug/ml peptides, PBMC were grown at a few million per well. On this clone: The antigen is unknown.

The sequencing used CD4+ T cells from PBMCs cultured with HCoV-229E spike peptides, collected before COVID-19 vaccination. V gene TRBV7-3 combines with J gene TRBJ2-7; 10 bases agree with TRBD1. This TCR derives from a human donor who received a COVID-19 vaccine. CDR3 coding DNA: TGTGCCGGACCCTATCACGAGGGACAGGGGTACGAGCAGTACTTC. Amino acids: CAGPYHEGQGYEQYF.